Listed here is a single T cell receptor beta chain. The sample comes from a study of OX40 agonist ivuxolimab in advanced cancers. Exclusion applied to patients with autoimmune disease history or systemic immunosuppression. The V gene lost 4 bases and the J gene lost 7 bases, with 24 bases spanning the gap. The germline V gene has CDR1 SGHRS and CDR2 YFSETQ. The CDR3 length is 16 residues. Data came from immunoSEQ multiplex PCR; TCRdb stores just in-frame clones and leaves some out. The sample contains 52,000 or so clones, roughly 80% of which appear only once. The chain links TRBV5-1 to TRBJ2-7; D gene uncertain. The receptor was isolated from an adult with an advanced solid tumor such as melanoma, head and neck, liver or kidney cancer. The sequences come from CD4+ or CD8+ T cells sorted from blood, collected in a trial of the OX40 agonist ivuxolimab. The CDR3 bases are TGCGCCAGCAGCCCGCTCCCTAACCCACCCTCGTGGGAGCAGTACTTC. Translated, it gives CASSPLPNPPSWEQYF. The full variable domain, rest sourced from reference TRBV5-1 and TRBJ2-7, is KAGVTQTPRYLIKTRGQQVTLSCSPISGHRSVSWYQQTPGQGLQFLFEYFSETQRNKGNFPGRFSGRQFSNSRSEMNVSTLELGDSALYLCASSPLPNPPSWEQYFGPGTRLTVT.